This T cell receptor (beta chain) came from a study of T cell responses to AZD1222 COVID-19 vaccine. Study-wide points: Among vaccine-associated CD4 TCRs, coverage spanned spike, with dominance at 160-218 and 743-854. The sample set comprised mostly white British donors with more females, and clonal diversity was possibly underestimated. The reported proportion of spike-specific TCRs targeting unmutated variant regions was nearly half.

Germline lookup yields CDR1 PRHDT and CDR2 FYEKMQ (reference sequence). Trimming left V 0 bases short and J 2 bases short, with 14 bases between. This CDR3 contains 16 residues. Method: immunoSEQ multiplex PCR; TCRdb's copy keeps in-frame clones and lacks some. The sample includes roughly 200,000 clones, 90% to 95% of them seen just once. To note about this clone: What it recognizes is unknown.

The clonotype was recovered from an adult who received the MenACWY meningococcal vaccine as a control. The sequencing here drew on peripheral blood, taken 28 days after the second dose of the MenACWY control vaccine. V gene TRBV13 combines with J gene TRBJ2-7; D may be TRBD2 (7 bases). CDR3 in amino acids: CASSLGQGGAAYEQYF. CDR3 DNA sequence: TGTGCCAGCAGCTTAGGTCAAGGGGGGGCAGCCTACGAGCAGTACTTC.